The 21 T cell receptor beta chains listed next were all sequenced from one sample in a study of blood T cell repertoires in COVID-19. Profiled with immunoSEQ multiplex PCR; TCRdb holds only in-frame clones, not every one. The data hold 250,000 to 350,000 clones, with around 87% observed a single time. Material: peripheral blood. Receptor source: a woman aged 30 to 39 who had recovered from COVID-19.

V usage is TRBV5-1 and J usage is TRBJ1-6; no reliable D call. CDR1 is SGHRS, CDR2 YFSETQ, per germline. The V and J ends lost 4 bases and 0 bases respectively, with 8 bases between them. This CDR3 comprises 15 residues. CDR3 DNA sequence: TGCGCCAGCAGCCACTCAAGCTCCTATAATTCACCCCTCCACTTT. This encodes CASSHSSSYNSPLHF. Looking up the rest from reference TRBV5-1 and TRBJ1-6 gives the full variable domain: KAGVTQTPRYLIKTRGQQVTLSCSPISGHRSVSWYQQTPGQGLQFLFEYFSETQRNKGNFPGRFSGRQFSNSRSEMNVSTLELGDSALYLCASSHSSSYNSPLHFGNGTRLTVT.

The J gene is TRBJ2-2, the V gene TRBV6-5; tentatively, D is TRBD2 (5 bases). V was trimmed by 7 bases and J by 5 bases, leaving 11 bases between them. Germline-derived CDR1 and CDR2 are MNHEY and SVGAGI. CDR3 length: 13 amino acids. As DNA, the CDR3 is TGTGCCAGCACCATACTAGTAACCGGGGAGCTGTTTTTT. Protein sequence: CASTILVTGELFF.

The V call is TRBV10-1, the J call TRBJ1-5, with D uncertain. V gave up 3 bases and J gave up 2 bases, with 26 bases separating them. This CDR3 spans 20 amino acids. Germline CDR1 WNHNN, CDR2 SYGVQD (reference sequence). The CDR3 spells CASSEFSDLHALAGNQPQHF. CDR3 sequence (DNA): TGCGCCAGCAGTGAATTTTCGGACCTTCATGCTCTAGCGGGCAATCAGCCCCAGCATTTT.

V gene TRBV19 combines with J gene TRBJ2-7; maybe TRBD1 (6 bases). V gave up 5 bases and J gave up 0 bases, with 11 bases separating them. The CDR3 runs to 14 residues. Germline V gene sequence: CDR1 LNHDA, CDR2 SQIVND (reference sequence). Here the CDR3 reads CASSPGDLSYEQYF. Here the CDR3 DNA reads TGTGCCAGTAGTCCAGGGGACCTCTCCTACGAGCAGTACTTC.

The chain couples TRBV4-2 to TRBJ2-7; D perhaps matches TRBD1 (6 bases). The CDR3 has 16 residues. Deletions cut 0 bases from V and 0 bases from J, with 12 bases between. Per the germline V gene, CDR1 is LGHNA and CDR2 is YNFKEQ. As DNA, the CDR3 is TGTGCCAGCAGCCAAGATGGGCAGGGGAGCTCCTACGAGCAGTACTTC. Protein: CASSQDGQGSSYEQYF.

The J gene is TRBJ1-1, the V gene TRBV29-1; maybe TRBD1 (5 bases). Per germline, CDR1 SQVTM and CDR2 ANQGSEA. This CDR3 is built from 12 residues. CDR3 sequence reads: CSSAGPNTEAFF. CDR3 bases: TGCAGTTCGGCGGGGCCGAACACTGAAGCTTTCTTT. The full variable domain, its missing parts supplied by reference TRBV29-1 and TRBJ1-1, is SAVISQKPSRDICQRGTSLTIQCQVDSQVTMMFWYRQQPGQSLTLIATANQGSEATYESGFVIDKFPISRPNLTFSTLTVSNMSPEDSSIYLCSSAGPNTEAFFGQGTRLTVV.

The V and J genes are TRBV19 and TRBJ2-6; tentatively, D is TRBD1 (6 bases). This CDR3 has 16 amino acids. V lost 1 base to trimming and J lost 2 bases, with 9 bases between them. The germline V gene has CDR1 LNHDA and CDR2 SQIVND (reference sequence). The CDR3 nucleotides are TGTGCCAGTAGTATAGGGGGGCGGGCTGGGGCCAACGTCCTGACTTTC. It encodes CASSIGGRAGANVLTF.

This chain connects TRBV28 to TRBJ2-7, with 9 nucleotides matching TRBD1. The CDR3 is made up of 17 amino acids. Germline V lookup: CDR1 MDHEN, CDR2 SYDVKM. The trim removed 1 base at V and 3 bases at J, leaving 10 bases unmatched. CDR3 protein: CASSLSLPGQGIYEQYF. As DNA, the CDR3 is TGTGCCAGCAGTTTATCCTTACCGGGACAGGGAATCTACGAGCAGTACTTC. Full variable domain (rest looked up from reference TRBV28 and TRBJ2-7): DVKVTQSSRYLVKRTGEKVFLECVQDMDHENMFWYRQDPGLGLRLIYFSYDVKMKEKGDIPEGYSVSREKKERFSLILESASTNQTSMYLCASSLSLPGQGIYEQYFGPGTRLTVT.

The chain joins TRBV2 to TRBJ1-1; D is unresolved. CDR1 is SNHLY, CDR2 FYNNEI, per germline. Between the trimmed V and J ends, which lost 11 bases and 4 bases, there was a span of 14 bases. CDR3 size: 12 residues. The CDR3 sequence is CARGPAVTEAFF. CDR3 bases: TGTGCCCGAGGCCCGGCGGTCACTGAAGCTTTCTTT.

The rearrangement links TRBV7-3 to TRBJ2-5; D may be TRBD1 (7 bases). The germline CDR1 and CDR2 sequences are SGHTA and FQGTGA. The CDR3 has 13 residues. V was clipped by 8 bases and J by 2 bases, with 12 bases between them. The CDR3 DNA is TGTGCCAGCGGAGGGACAGCACAAGAGACCCAGTACTTC. Encoded protein: CASGGTAQETQYF.

The V and J genes are TRBV9 and TRBJ1-6; the D gene is possibly TRBD1 (6 bases). V was cut by 3 bases and J by 3 bases, with 7 bases left in between. CDR3 length: 14 residues. Germline loops: CDR1 SGDLS, CDR2 YYNGEE. CDR3 amino acids: CASSADSYNSPLHF. CDR3 nucleotides: TGTGCCAGCAGCGCGGACAGCTATAATTCACCCCTCCACTTT.

The V call is TRBV10-3, the J call TRBJ2-1, with 10 bases lining up with TRBD2. Trimming took 10 bases from V and 3 from J; bases not matched to a gene: 3. Germline V gene data show CDR1 as ENHRY and CDR2 as SYGVKD. There are 13 residues in the CDR3. The CDR3 protein is CATLAGDYNEQFF. DNA of the CDR3: TGTGCCACCCTAGCGGGGGACTACAATGAGCAGTTCTTC.

The J gene is TRBJ2-7, the V gene TRBV6-1; 11 bases agree with TRBD2. Unmatched junction bases numbered 8, after V lost 3 bases and J lost 7 bases. CDR3 length equals 15 residues. CDR1 and CDR2 from the germline V gene are MNHNS and SASEGT. The CDR3 spells CASSERTSGSREQYF. CDR3 sequence (DNA): TGTGCCAGCAGTGAGCGGACTAGCGGGTCTAGGGAGCAGTACTTC.

The chain employs TRBV10-3 and TRBJ1-1, with D possibly matching TRBD1 (5 bases). The germline CDR1 and CDR2 sequences are ENHRY and SYGVKD. The CDR3 has 13 residues. Trimming cost V 7 bases and J 2 bases, with 11 bases left between them. The CDR3 loop reads CAINPGLNTEAFF. DNA for the CDR3: TGTGCCATCAATCCAGGGCTCAACACTGAAGCTTTCTTT.

The chain has TRBV6-6 and TRBJ1-4; D is unresolved. The germline V gene has CDR1 MNHNY and CDR2 SVGAGI (reference sequence). The CDR3 spans 15 residues. Trimming left V 6 bases short and J 0 bases short, with 11 bases between. In nucleotides, the CDR3 is TGTGCCAGCAGGTTACTAGGGACAACTAATGAAAAACTGTTTTTT. This gives the protein CASRLLGTTNEKLFF.

Details on this clone: Compared with germline, one end of the junction differs, possibly owing to a read error. The CDR3 DNA is TGTGCCAGTAGCATAGACAGTCTGAACACTGAAGCTTTCTTT. Protein product: CASSIDSLNTEAFF. The V call is TRBV19, the J call TRBJ1-1; weak D call: TRBD1 (5 bases). The CDR3 spans 14 residues. Germline V gives CDR1 LNHDA, CDR2 SQIVND (reference sequence).

The gene calls are TRBV7-6 and TRBJ2-3; D possibly corresponds to TRBD1 (6 bases). This CDR3 is 15 amino acids long. Germline loops: CDR1 SGHVS, CDR2 FNYEAQ. Trimming stripped 4 bases from V and 1 base from J, with 12 bases between. CDR3 nucleotide sequence: TGTGCCAGCAGCTCAGGGGTACGGGGCACAGATACGCAGTATTTT. Protein product: CASSSGVRGTDTQYF.

The chain is built from TRBV11-2 and TRBJ1-5, with unresolved D. V dropped 5 bases and J dropped 6 bases, with 23 bases sitting between them. The CDR3 runs 17 residues. The V gene's germline CDR1 is SGHAT and CDR2 FQNNGV. CDR3 DNA: TGTGCCAGCAGCCCCAAAGGGTTAGAGGGATGGAGTCAGCCCCAGCATTTT. Its protein product is CASSPKGLEGWSQPQHF. Looking up the rest from reference TRBV11-2 and TRBJ1-5 gives the full variable domain: EAGVAQSPRYKIIEKRQSVAFWCNPISGHATLYWYQQILGQGPKLLIQFQNNGVVDDSQLPKDRFSAERLKGVDSTLKIQPAKLEDSAVYLCASSPKGLEGWSQPQHFGDGTRLSIL.

The J gene is TRBJ2-3, the V gene TRBV7-9, with 7 bases matching TRBD2. Unmatched junction bases numbered 10, after V lost 1 base and J lost 6 bases. Germline V CDR1 and CDR2: SEHNR, FQNEAQ (reference sequence). This CDR3 contains 16 residues. CDR3 coding DNA: TGTGCCAGCAGCTTAGGAAGCGGGACGCGGGAGGATACGCAGTATTTT. Encoded protein: CASSLGSGTREDTQYF.

This sequence joins TRBV5-6 and TRBJ2-7; 8 nucleotides match TRBD1. The V gene end was trimmed by 4 bases and the J gene end by 2 bases; junction bases not matched to a gene: 5. Germline V gene sequence: CDR1 SGHDT, CDR2 YYEEEE. This CDR3 is built from 14 residues. CDR3 sequence: CASSDGTGPYEQYF. CDR3 nucleotide sequence: TGTGCCAGCAGCGACGGGACAGGTCCCTACGAGCAGTACTTC. Drawing the rest from reference TRBV5-6 and TRBJ2-7, the complete variable domain is DAGVTQSPTHLIKTRGQQVTLRCSPKSGHDTVSWYQQALGQGPQFIFQYYEEEERQRGNFPDRFSGHQFPNYSSELNVNALLLGDSALYLCASSDGTGPYEQYFGPGTRLTVT.

The chain's CDR3 is CSVGPGLAGDLYNEQFF. CDR3 coding DNA: TGCAGCGTTGGACCTGGGCTAGCGGGAGATTTATACAATGAGCAGTTCTTC. The J gene is TRBJ2-1, the V gene TRBV29-1; 10 bases agree with TRBD2. Germline V gene sequence: CDR1 SQVTM, CDR2 ANQGSEA. The CDR3 consists of 17 residues. Trimming at V came to 4 bases and at J to 4 bases, leaving 13 bases not matched to a gene.